These 29 T cell receptor beta chains were sequenced from one sample in a study of cytotoxic CD8 clonotypes in ibrutinib-treated CLL. Produced via immunoSEQ multiplex PCR; TCRdb's table is partial and in-frame only. The sample records some 130,000 clones, roughly 80% being singletons. The sequencing used PBMCs, collected after 24 months of ibrutinib treatment. These receptors were obtained from a human donor with chronic lymphocytic leukemia.

This clone was counted once. This chain joins TRBV7-9 and TRBJ2-3; D gene unclear. V was clipped by 5 bases and J by 3 bases, with 6 bases between them. This CDR3 has 12 amino acids. Germline-derived CDR1 and CDR2 are SEHNR and FQNEAQ (reference sequence). The CDR3 DNA reads TGTGCCAGCAGCCAACAGACAGATACGCAGTATTTT. Translating it yields CASSQQTDTQYF.

This sequence joins TRBV7-9 and TRBJ2-5; no definite D call. V lost 5 bases and J 5 bases, leaving 12 bases between the germline ends. CDR3 length: 13 residues. The V gene's germline CDR1 is SEHNR and CDR2 FQNEAQ (reference sequence). This chain's CDR3 is CASSPAGLETQYF. CDR3 bases: TGTGCCAGCAGCCCTGCAGGTTTGGAGACCCAGTACTTC.

This chain connects TRBV7-9 to TRBJ2-5; D may be TRBD2 (6 bases). The CDR3 loop spans 16 amino acids. Germline values: CDR1 SEHNR, CDR2 FQNEAQ (reference sequence). V shed 5 bases and J shed 5 bases, with 21 bases lying between them. The CDR3 here is CASSTLSRDLWETQYF. The CDR3 DNA reads TGTGCCAGCAGCACCCTCTCCCGGGACTTGTGGGAGACCCAGTACTTC.

CDR3 nucleotide sequence: TGTGCCAGCTCACCACTCGGGATGTTCGATAATTCACCCCTCCACTTT. It codes for CASSPLGMFDNSPLHF. The rearrangement joins TRBV18 to TRBJ1-6; no reliable D call. CDR1 KGHSH and CDR2 LQKENI come from the germline V gene. This CDR3 comprises 16 residues. V was shortened by 1 base and J by 5 bases, with 12 bases between the two germline ends.

The V call is TRBV6-5, the J call TRBJ2-7; TRBD1 is a possible D gene (6 bases). The CDR3 consists of 15 residues. Germline lookup yields CDR1 MNHEY and CDR2 SVGAGI. V shed 3 bases and J shed 6 bases, with 18 bases lying between them. The CDR3 DNA reads TGTGCCAGCAGTTATTCAGGGGCATCCATCATCGAGCAGTACTTC. Its protein is CASSYSGASIIEQYF.

The chain is built from TRBV19 and TRBJ2-2, with D perhaps TRBD1 (6 bases). CDR3 length: 16 amino acids. Trimming left V 7 bases short and J 0 bases short, with 15 bases between. Germline CDR1 LNHDA, CDR2 SQIVND (reference sequence). The DNA for the CDR3 is TGTGCCAGTACGCTTATGGGACACTCGAACACCGGGGAGCTGTTTTTT. Translated, it gives CASTLMGHSNTGELFF.

This chain connects TRBV7-9 to TRBJ1-4; D uncertain. The CDR3 covers 14 residues. Germline V gene data show CDR1 as SEHNR and CDR2 as FQNEAQ (reference sequence). V was cut by 2 bases and J by 5 bases, with 9 bases left in between. Written as DNA, the CDR3 is TGTGCCAGCAGCTTAAGCCTGGGGAATGAAAAACTGTTTTTT. Translated: CASSLSLGNEKLFF.

The chain combines TRBV18 with TRBJ1-3, with D unresolved. This CDR3 is 12 amino acids long. Germline CDR1 and CDR2: KGHSH and LQKENI. Trimming left V 3 bases short and J 2 bases short, with 2 bases between. The CDR3 is CASSPPGNTIYF. DNA of the CDR3: TGTGCCAGCTCACCCCCTGGAAACACCATATATTTT.

The V gene is TRBV11-3, the J gene TRBJ2-4; D unresolved. The V end lost 5 bases, the J end lost 0 bases, and 14 bases lay between the germline ends. The CDR3 consists of 16 residues. The V gene's germline CDR1 is SGHNT and CDR2 YENEEA. The CDR3 sequence is CASSPERFLAKNIQYF. The CDR3 DNA reads TGTGCCAGCAGCCCCGAAAGGTTCTTAGCCAAAAACATTCAGTACTTC.

The chain is built from TRBV7-9 and TRBJ1-5; no firm D call. The CDR3 consists of 13 residues. The V end was cut by 5 bases, the J end by 9 bases, with 14 bases between. Germline assignment: CDR1 SEHNR and CDR2 FQNEAQ (reference sequence). CDR3: CASSAADGAPQHF. DNA of the CDR3: TGTGCCAGCAGCGCTGCCGACGGCGCGCCCCAGCATTTT.

The chain employs TRBV19 and TRBJ1-2; possible D gene TRBD1, 6 bases. Germline CDR1 reads LNHDA; CDR2 reads SQIVND (reference sequence). V gave up 7 bases and J gave up 8 bases, with 11 bases separating them. The CDR3 is 11 amino acids. The CDR3 here is CASKGGRGYTF. The CDR3 region has the DNA TGTGCCAGTAAGGGGGGACGCGGCTACACCTTC.

The V and J genes are TRBV7-2 and TRBJ2-3; 9 bases align to TRBD2. The CDR3 has 18 amino acids. The V gene end was trimmed by 5 bases and the J gene end by 2 bases; junction bases not matched to a gene: 14. In germline, CDR1 is SGHTA, CDR2 FQGNSA. DNA of the CDR3: TGTGCCAGCAGCCGTCCGTCGCTCGCGGGGGGGCCCACAGATACGCAGTATTTT. Protein sequence: CASSRPSLAGGPTDTQYF.

The rearrangement uses TRBV4-3 and TRBJ2-3; weak D call: TRBD1 (7 bases). Germline assignment: CDR1 LGHNA and CDR2 YSLEER. This CDR3 contains 13 residues. Trimming pared 4 bases from V and 4 bases from J, leaving 9 bases between. This chain's CDR3 is CASSLRGADTQYF. The CDR3 nucleotides read TGCGCCAGCAGCCTCAGGGGGGCAGATACGCAGTATTTT.

This chain connects TRBV7-2 to TRBJ2-3; D not certain. V lost 1 base and J 1 base, leaving 15 bases between the germline ends. The CDR3 is made up of 17 amino acids. The germline gives CDR1 SGHTA, CDR2 FQGNSA. The CDR3 sequence is CASSLGVGVSGTDTQYF. CDR3 bases: TGTGCCAGCAGCTTAGGTGTCGGTGTTAGTGGCACAGATACGCAGTATTTT.

V is TRBV30 and J is TRBJ1-2, with a possible D match to TRBD1 (6 bases). The ends were cut back, 4 bases at V and 2 bases at J, with 17 bases in the middle. This CDR3 is built from 15 residues. Per the germline V gene, CDR1 is GTSNPN and CDR2 is SVGIG (reference sequence). The CDR3 region is CAWIVPGATNYGYTF. For the CDR3, the DNA is TGTGCCTGGATCGTCCCGGGGGCGACGAACTATGGCTACACCTTC.

The chain is built from TRBV5-1 and TRBJ2-5; possibly TRBD1 for D (6 bases). The CDR3 is 14 residues long. V gave up 4 bases and J gave up 4 bases, with 14 bases separating them. CDR1 SGHRS and CDR2 YFSETQ come from the germline V gene. CDR3 amino acids: CASSTTGTGETQYF. The DNA of the CDR3 is TGCGCCAGCAGCACCACAGGGACGGGAGAGACCCAGTACTTC.

The table lists this clone with a count of one. V usage is TRBV7-2 and J usage is TRBJ2-7; D remains ambiguous. CDR1 is SGHTA and CDR2 is FQGNSA in the germline V gene. Trimming pared 5 bases from V and 2 bases from J, leaving 19 bases between. CDR3 length: 16 amino acids. The CDR3 loop is CASSLVGSQAPYEQYF. CDR3 nucleotides: TGTGCCAGCAGCCTAGTGGGCTCCCAGGCCCCCTACGAGCAGTACTTC.

The chain is built from TRBV30 and TRBJ1-4, with 7 bases lining up with TRBD1. With 5 bases clipped from V and 10 bases from J, the junction kept 7 bases outside the gene matches. The CDR3 covers 12 residues. Germline values: CDR1 GTSNPN, CDR2 SVGIG (reference sequence). As DNA, the CDR3 is TGTGCCTGGTCGCTGACAGGGAGAAAACTGTTTTTT. This codes for CAWSLTGRKLFF.

The chain has TRBV11-2 and TRBJ1-1; D not resolved. V shed 5 bases and J shed 1 base, with 8 bases lying between them. CDR3 length equals 13 residues. In germline, CDR1 is SGHAT, CDR2 FQNNGV. The chain's CDR3 is CASSGDGNTEAFF. CDR3 DNA: TGTGCCAGCAGCGGAGACGGGAACACTGAAGCTTTCTTT.

V and J are TRBV6-6 and TRBJ1-2; D gene uncertain. From germline, CDR1 is MNHNY and CDR2 SVGAGI (reference sequence). This CDR3 is 14 amino acids long. The germline V and J ends were trimmed by 2 bases and 7 bases, with 14 bases remaining between them. The CDR3 is CASSYTDLRGGYTF. The CDR3 DNA is TGTGCCAGCAGTTACACTGACCTCCGAGGTGGCTACACCTTC.

The chain is built from TRBV7-3 and TRBJ1-2, with 10 bases lining up with TRBD1. This CDR3 spans 14 amino acids. V lost 2 bases, J lost 3 bases, and 0 bases stayed unmatched. In germline, CDR1 is SGHTA, CDR2 FQGTGA. In DNA form, the CDR3 reads TGTGCCAGCAGCTTAGGACAGGGGGACTATGGCTACACCTTC. Its protein product is CASSLGQGDYGYTF.

In DNA, the CDR3 is TGCGCCAGCAGCCAAGATTTGGGATCACCCCTCCACTTT. Its protein is CASSQDLGSPLHF. This chain links TRBV4-3 with TRBJ1-6, with D unclear. From germline, CDR1 is LGHNA and CDR2 YSLEER. The CDR3 has 13 residues. The germline V and J ends were trimmed by 0 bases and 10 bases, with 7 bases remaining between them.

This sequence joins TRBV5-5 and TRBJ2-2; possible D gene TRBD1, 6 bases. Germline-derived CDR1 and CDR2 are SGHKS and YYEKEE (reference sequence). The germline V and J ends were trimmed by 1 base and 0 bases, with 13 bases remaining between them. The CDR3 is 17 residues long. The CDR3 here is CASSLSPGHSNTGELFF. DNA of the CDR3: TGTGCCAGCAGCTTGTCCCCGGGACACTCGAACACCGGGGAGCTGTTTTTT.

The chain couples TRBV11-3 to TRBJ2-2; TRBD1 agrees at 8 bases. The V gene's germline CDR1 is SGHNT and CDR2 YENEEA. V was pared by 1 base and J by 5 bases, with 3 bases of the junction left unmatched. The CDR3 extends over 15 amino acids. This CDR3 is CASSLAGGRTGELFF. DNA for the CDR3: TGTGCCAGCAGCTTAGCAGGGGGCCGTACCGGGGAGCTGTTTTTT.

The rearrangement uses TRBV11-2 and TRBJ1-1; D gene uncertain. From germline, CDR1 is SGHAT and CDR2 FQNNGV. The length of the CDR3 is 13 residues. V shed 4 bases and J shed 10 bases, with 16 bases lying between them. CDR3 DNA sequence: TGTGCCAGCAGCTCGGATCTCCGGCGGGGAGCTTTCTTT. Encoded protein: CASSSDLRRGAFF.

This chain links TRBV7-2 with TRBJ1-6; TRBD1 is a possible D gene (5 bases). The CDR3 is 18 amino acids. Germline CDR1 SGHTA, CDR2 FQGNSA. The V end was cut by 4 bases, the J end by 0 bases, with 16 bases between. The CDR3 protein is CASSSAVRQSSYNSPLHF. The CDR3 DNA reads as TGTGCCAGCAGCTCCGCTGTTCGACAGAGCTCCTATAATTCACCCCTCCACTTT.

The rearrangement uses TRBV5-1 and TRBJ1-4; D is undetermined. The CDR3 sequence is 14 residues long. V lost 6 bases and J lost 0, with 9 bases in between. CDR1 SGHRS and CDR2 YFSETQ come from the germline V gene. CDR3 DNA: TGCGCCAGCACAGTCGGGGCAACTAATGAAAAACTGTTTTTT. Translating it yields CASTVGATNEKLFF.

This clone was seen just once. The genes are TRBV19 and TRBJ1-1; 10 bases line up with TRBD1. J was trimmed by 1 base and V by 6 bases; bases with no gene match: 5. This CDR3 comprises 15 residues. CDR1 is LNHDA, CDR2 SQIVND, per germline (reference sequence). This chain's CDR3 is CASSWTGGENTEAFF. CDR3 nucleotides: TGTGCCAGTAGCTGGACAGGGGGGGAGAACACTGAAGCTTTCTTT.

The V gene is TRBV5-8, the J gene TRBJ1-6; tentative D call: TRBD1 (5 bases). This CDR3 has 14 amino acids. Looked up from germline, CDR1 is SGHTS and CDR2 is YDEGEE. Between the trimmed V and J ends, which lost 4 bases and 7 bases, there was a span of 12 bases. The CDR3 nucleotides read TGTGCCAGCAGCCTACCAGGGACCAATTCACCCCTCCACTTT. Translation: CASSLPGTNSPLHF. The full variable domain, completed using reference TRBV5-8 and TRBJ1-6, is EAGVTQSPTHLIKTRGQQATLRCSPISGHTSVYWYQQALGLGLQFLLWYDEGEERNRGNFPPRFSGRQFPNYSSELNVNALELEDSALYLCASSLPGTNSPLHFGNGTRLTVT.